The 14 T cell receptor beta chains given below trace back to one sample, sequenced in a study of blood T cells in healthy people across ages. The use of a sample-barcoded 5' primer and a J-beta primer mix characterized a second PCR of roughly 6 to 12 cycles. TCRdb redid the calling of the 5' RACE reads with MiXCR, one entry per CDR3 protein. The sample includes about 1.8 million distinct CDR3 sequences, around 48% seen only once; the top ten take 2% to 2.5%. Sequencing used blood. The receptors stem from a woman in her thirties or forties in good health.

The chain recombines TRBV5-1 with TRBJ1-6; 7 positions match TRBD1. Trimming cost V 1 base and J 14 bases; bases outside gene matches: 6. The CDR3 has 13 amino acids. Per the germline V gene, CDR1 is SGHRS and CDR2 is YFSETQ. CDR3 nucleotides: TGCGCCAGCAGCTTGACAGGGGTGGAGTCCCTCCACTTT. This gives the protein CASSLTGVESLHF.

This clonotype appeared many times. The chain recombines TRBV4-2 with TRBJ2-7; D not resolved. The length of the CDR3 is 12 residues. The V gene's germline CDR1 is LGHNA and CDR2 YNFKEQ. V was shortened by 1 base and J by 2 bases, with 3 bases between the two germline ends. CDR3: CASSQVPYEQYF. The CDR3 bases are TGTGCCAGCAGCCAAGTTCCCTACGAGCAGTACTTC.

The CDR3 here is CASSQGGVTGGYTF. CDR3 DNA sequence: TGTGCCAGCAGCCAAGGGGGGGTAACTGGCGGCTACACCTTC. The chain employs TRBV4-2 and TRBJ1-2; D is possibly TRBD1 (5 bases). This CDR3 comprises 14 residues. Germline CDR1 reads LGHNA; CDR2 reads YNFKEQ. Trimming took 1 base from V and 8 from J, leaving 14 bases between them.

This clonotype was observed at least ten times. CDR3 loop: CASREGETQYF. The CDR3 nucleotides are TGTGCCAGCCGGGAGGGAGAGACCCAGTACTTC. This rearrangement joins TRBV6-5 to TRBJ2-5, with 8 bases aligning to TRBD2. V lost 8 bases and J lost 4; bases outside the gene matches: 0. The CDR3 loop spans 11 amino acids. The germline gives CDR1 MNHEY, CDR2 SVGAGI.

V gene TRBV7-2 combines with J gene TRBJ2-2; no definite D call. Germline CDR1 is SGHTA and CDR2 is FQGNSA. The CDR3 covers 16 residues. Trimming stripped 5 bases from V and 5 bases from J, with 18 bases between. CDR3 sequence reads: CASSPQNPALTGELFF. The CDR3 bases are TGTGCCAGCAGCCCCCAAAACCCCGCTCTAACCGGGGAGCTGTTTTTT.

This rearrangement joins TRBV9 to TRBJ2-3; no definite D call. The CDR3 extends over 16 amino acids. Germline CDR1 and CDR2: SGDLS and YYNGEE. V lost 0 bases and J lost 1, with 12 bases in between. CDR3 protein: CASSVGAIKRTDTQYF. For the CDR3, the DNA is TGTGCCAGCAGCGTAGGTGCGATTAAACGCACAGATACGCAGTATTTT.

The gene calls are TRBV7-2 and TRBJ2-1, with 9 bases that match TRBD1. Trimming at V came to 5 bases and at J to 12 bases, leaving 5 bases not matched to a gene. Germline V gene data show CDR1 as SGHTA and CDR2 as FQGNSA. The CDR3 loop spans 12 amino acids. CDR3 region: CASSVRQGGQFF. The DNA for the CDR3 is TGTGCCAGCAGCGTTAGACAGGGGGGGCAGTTCTTC.

The chain has TRBV11-2 and TRBJ2-1; D remains unclear. The V gene's germline CDR1 is SGHAT and CDR2 FQNNGV. There are 15 residues in the CDR3. Trimming shortened V by 0 bases and J by 2 bases, and 8 bases separated the two germline ends. CDR3 coding DNA: TGTGCCAGCAGCTTAGAAGGGTTTGCCTACAATGAGCAGTTCTTC. It translates to CASSLEGFAYNEQFF.

V and J are TRBV3-1 and TRBJ2-1; TRBD2 agrees at 10 bases. J was trimmed by 7 bases and V by 0 bases; bases with no gene match: 9. The CDR3 runs 17 residues. Germline CDR1 is LGHDT and CDR2 is YNNKEL (reference sequence). The CDR3 DNA reads TGTGCCAGCAGCCAAGATCTGGTTAGCGGGGGGCGGAATGAGCAGTTCTTC. Translating gives CASSQDLVSGGRNEQFF.

This clonotype has more than one count but fewer than ten. The rearrangement links TRBV27 to TRBJ2-7, with D uncertain. Germline V lookup: CDR1 MNHEY, CDR2 SMNVEV (reference sequence). The V end lost 6 bases, the J end lost 7 bases, and 16 bases lay between the germline ends. The CDR3 is 13 residues long. The CDR3 loop reads CASSQLGKVEQYF. The DNA for the CDR3 is TGTGCCAGCAGCCAACTGGGGAAGGTAGAGCAGTACTTC.

The V gene is TRBV4-3, the J gene TRBJ1-6; no definite D call. The germline gives CDR1 LGHNA, CDR2 YSLEER. The CDR3 is 15 residues long. V lost 0 bases, J lost 9 bases, and 12 bases lay in between. CDR3 in amino acids: CASSQDLTTVSPLHF. The DNA for the CDR3 is TGCGCCAGCAGCCAAGATCTGACCACTGTTTCACCCCTCCACTTT.

This chain joins TRBV29-1 and TRBJ1-2; D unclear. The germline V gene encodes CDR1 SQVTM and CDR2 ANQGSEA. The CDR3 has 12 residues. V was trimmed by 3 bases and J by 3 bases, leaving 8 bases between them. CDR3 loop: CSVEPEDYGYTF. CDR3 coding DNA: TGCAGCGTTGAGCCGGAAGACTATGGCTACACCTTC. Using reference TRBV29-1 and TRBJ1-2 for the parts outside the CDR3, the full variable domain is SAVISQKPSRDICQRGTSLTIQCQVDSQVTMMFWYRQQPGQSLTLIATANQGSEATYESGFVIDKFPISRPNLTFSTLTVSNMSPEDSSIYLCSVEPEDYGYTFGSGTRLTVV.

V is TRBV5-6 and J is TRBJ2-1; 13 bases agree with TRBD2. J gave up 5 bases and V 2 bases, and 4 bases lay outside the gene matches. Germline V lookup: CDR1 SGHDT, CDR2 YYEEEE. CDR3 size: 16 residues. Written as DNA, the CDR3 is TGTGCCAGCAGCTTCCAACTAGCGGGGGGGAACAATGAGCAGTTCTTC. Encoded protein: CASSFQLAGGNNEQFF.

V gene TRBV9 combines with J gene TRBJ2-1; TRBD1 is a possible D gene (6 bases). Germline CDR1 and CDR2: SGDLS and YYNGEE. This CDR3 region has 16 residues. Trimming cost V 4 bases and J 0 bases, with 14 bases left between them. CDR3 nucleotide sequence: TGTGCCAGCAGCTCTAACCGGGACAACTCCTACAATGAGCAGTTCTTC. Translated: CASSSNRDNSYNEQFF.